Presented here are 15 T cell receptor beta chains from one specimen sequenced in a study of blood T cells in healthy people across ages (dated by TCRdb to between 2014 and 2016). Library preparation used 5' RACE. TCRdb names Illumina HiSeq 2500 as the instrument used. A second roughly 7 to 11 cycle PCR used a sample-barcoded 5' primer and a J-beta primer mix. TCRdb cleaned the public reads at Q25 with fastp, built clones with MiXCR and kept in-frame beta chains. Each entry merges the rows of one CDR3 protein and shows their most common DNA and genes. In all, the sample holds over 1,300,000 distinct CDR3 sequences, and approximately 59% of those were seen once. Together, the top ten hold 5% to 7% of the sample. The specimen was blood. All receptors come from a man younger than 30 in good health.

This sequence joins TRBV12-3 or TRBV12-4 and TRBJ2-6; D is perhaps TRBD1 (6 bases). This CDR3 has 12 amino acids. With 6 bases removed from V and 8 bases from J, the gap between germline ends came to 8 bases. This CDR3 is CASRGDTNVLTF. CDR3 bases: TGTGCCAGCAGGGGGGACACCAACGTCCTGACTTTC.

The gene calls are TRBV7-9 and TRBJ1-1, with D tentatively TRBD1 (5 bases). Deletions cut 7 bases from V and 1 base from J, with 19 bases between. CDR3 length equals 16 residues. The germline V gene has CDR1 SEHNR and CDR2 FQNEAQ (reference sequence). The CDR3 loop is CASTNPGWAGNTEAFF. CDR3 DNA sequence: TGTGCCAGCACCAACCCAGGGTGGGCGGGGAACACTGAAGCTTTCTTT. Combining the CDR3 with reference TRBV7-9 and TRBJ1-1 gives the whole variable domain DTGVSQNPRHKITKRGQNVTFRCDPISEHNRLYWYRQTLGQGPEFLTYFQNEAQLEKSRLLSDRFSAERPKGSFSTLEIQRTEQGDSAMYLCASTNPGWAGNTEAFFGQGTRLTVV.

The CDR3 nucleotides read TGTGCCAGCAGTTTATCGTGGGCCCAAGAGACCCAGTACTTC. Amino acid sequence: CASSLSWAQETQYF. The chain carries TRBV27 and TRBJ2-5; D is undetermined. Germline CDR1 is MNHEY and CDR2 is SMNVEV (reference sequence). The CDR3 covers 14 residues. The V end was cut by 0 bases, the J end by 1 base, with 6 bases between.

This rearrangement joins TRBV9 to TRBJ1-5, with 7 bases fitting TRBD1. J gave up 2 bases and V 3 bases, and 8 bases lay outside the gene matches. The CDR3 covers 16 residues. Germline V gives CDR1 SGDLS, CDR2 YYNGEE. The CDR3 loop reads CASSAGGGTGNQPQHF. CDR3 nucleotide sequence: TGTGCCAGCAGCGCTGGAGGGGGCACGGGCAATCAGCCCCAGCATTTT.

This clonotype was picked up a small number of times. The chain combines TRBV6-2 or TRBV6-3 with TRBJ1-1; 7 bases match TRBD1. Germline V CDR1 and CDR2: MNHEY, SVGEGT. The V gene end was trimmed by 6 bases and the J gene end by 3 bases; junction bases not matched to a gene: 10. The CDR3 has 15 amino acids. CDR3 DNA sequence: TGTGCCAGCAGGCGAGCCCGGGACAGCCACACTGAAGCTTTCTTT. Its translation: CASRRARDSHTEAFF.

The rearrangement links TRBV4-1 to TRBJ1-2, with D unresolved. The V gene lost 0 bases and the J gene lost 3 bases, with 11 bases spanning the gap. The CDR3 runs to 15 residues. The germline CDR1 and CDR2 sequences are MGHRA and YSYEKL. The DNA of the CDR3 is TGCGCCAGCAGCCAAGAGTCAGGTGCTCACTATGGCTACACCTTC. It yields the protein CASSQESGAHYGYTF.

As DNA, the CDR3 is TGTGCCAGCAGTGAAACCCTAGGGGAGACCCAGTACTTC. It yields the protein CASSETLGETQYF. The chain recombines TRBV25-1 with TRBJ2-5, with D uncertain. CDR1 and CDR2 from the germline V gene are MGHDK and SYGVNS. This CDR3 spans 13 amino acids. Deletions cut 2 bases from V and 5 bases from J, with 9 bases between.

The J gene is TRBJ2-1, the V gene TRBV6-5, with 9 bases identical to TRBD2. CDR1 is MNHEY and CDR2 is SVGAGI in the germline V gene. V dropped 4 bases and J dropped 7; count of bases not matched to a gene: 8. This CDR3 spans 15 amino acids. The CDR3 protein is CASSLTSGQTNEQFF. The CDR3 coding sequence is TGTGCCAGCAGTTTGACTAGCGGCCAGACGAATGAGCAGTTCTTC.

The V gene is TRBV27, the J gene TRBJ2-5; no clear D. Trimming removed 2 bases at V and 11 bases at J, with 24 bases between. Germline V gene lookup returns CDR1 MNHEY and CDR2 SMNVEV (reference sequence). CDR3 length: 16 residues. The CDR3 is CASSLGGPTLPNEQYF. CDR3 DNA: TGTGCCAGCAGTTTAGGCGGCCCAACTCTTCCTAATGAGCAGTACTTC.

J is TRBJ1-1 and V is TRBV7-9, with D possibly matching TRBD1 (6 bases). The CDR3 loop spans 14 amino acids. Deletions cut 3 bases from V and 6 bases from J, with 14 bases between. Per the germline V gene, CDR1 is SEHNR and CDR2 is FQNEAQ (reference sequence). The CDR3 DNA is TGTGCCAGCAGCTTCGCCCAGGGGTCGGCTGAAGCTTTCTTT. As protein: CASSFAQGSAEAFF. The full variable domain, completed using reference TRBV7-9 and TRBJ1-1, is DTGVSQNPRHKITKRGQNVTFRCDPISEHNRLYWYRQTLGQGPEFLTYFQNEAQLEKSRLLSDRFSAERPKGSFSTLEIQRTEQGDSAMYLCASSFAQGSAEAFFGQGTRLTVV.

This clonotype was seen more than once but under ten times. The chain employs TRBV6-4 and TRBJ2-2; 8 bases align to TRBD2. The V gene's germline CDR1 is MRHNA and CDR2 SNTAGT. This CDR3 spans 18 amino acids. The ends lost 3 bases at V and 1 base at J; junction bases unmatched: 10. The CDR3 DNA is TGTGCCAGCAGTGAGTCAGGACAAGGGACTAGGAACACCGGGGAGCTGTTTTTT. Residues: CASSESGQGTRNTGELFF.

This clonotype turned up a few times. V gene TRBV29-1 combines with J gene TRBJ2-1; 9 bases are shared with TRBD2. The germline V gene encodes CDR1 SQVTM and CDR2 ANQGSEA. V dropped 2 bases and J dropped 7; count of bases not matched to a gene: 9. The CDR3 totals 15 residues. The DNA for the CDR3 is TGCAGCGTTGAATTTTGGGTGCTAGCGGGGAATGAGCAGTTCTTC. Translated, it gives CSVEFWVLAGNEQFF.

The chain uses TRBV12-3 or TRBV12-4 and TRBJ2-6, with a weak D call TRBD2 (6 bases). Trimming pared 6 bases from V and 2 bases from J, leaving 11 bases between. This CDR3 is built from 15 residues. The DNA of the CDR3 is TGTGCCAGCAGCCGTTCGGGGGCTGGGGCCAACGTCCTGACTTTC. Its translation is CASSRSGAGANVLTF.

This clonotype was detected a few times. The genes are TRBV29-1 and TRBJ2-6; D unclear. The V gene lost 2 bases and the J gene lost 0 bases, with 5 bases spanning the gap. The germline CDR1 and CDR2 sequences are SQVTM and ANQGSEA. CDR3 size: 14 residues. The CDR3 DNA follows: TGCAGCGTTGAAAGCTTCTCTGGGGCCAACGTCCTGACTTTC. Amino acid sequence: CSVESFSGANVLTF.

Note on this clonotype: One end of the junction fails to match germline, which may point to a read error. The J gene is TRBJ2-1, the V gene TRBV12-3 or TRBV12-4, with 12 bases aligning to TRBD2. The CDR3 extends over 13 amino acids. CDR3 coding DNA: TGTGCCAGCCGGACTAGCGGGACCAATGAGCGGTTCTTC. Translation: CASRTSGTNERFF.